A selection of T cell receptor beta chains follows, all from one sample in a study of beta chain features in type 1 diabetes. Clones were read by immunoSEQ multiplex PCR, and TCRdb kept only the in-frame ones, dropping some. The sample yields about 900,000 clones, 17% seen once. The sample taken for sequencing was naive CD4+ T cells from blood. The origin of the receptors is a woman between 18 and 29 years old in good health. The CDR3 runs from the conserved cysteine through the conserved F or W. Fields, in order: clone size, D gene, J gene, V gene, CDR3 protein, CDR3 DNA. A D gene is named only where the DNA matches it firmly. Size is stated for part of the rows, as once, few or many counts, or as a class when the clone is expanded.

-	-	TRBJ2-1	TRBV6-5	CASSWRGEWGEQFF	TGTGCCAGCAGTTGGAGGGGCGAATGGGGGGAGCAGTTCTTC
-	-	TRBJ1-1	TRBV7-9	CASSLSGSTEAFF	TGTGCCAGCAGCTTATCAGGGTCCACTGAAGCTTTCTTT
-	-	TRBJ2-2	TRBV18	CASSPMKTNTGELFF	TGTGCCAGCTCGCCTATGAAGACAAACACCGGGGAGCTGTTTTTT
few	-	TRBJ2-1	TRBV10-3	CAIKGGVDEQFF	TGTGCCATCAAAGGGGGGGTCGATGAGCAGTTCTTC
-	-	TRBJ2-5	TRBV5-1	CASSTTGRETQYF	TGCGCCAGCAGCACGACAGGTCGGGAGACCCAGTACTTC
few	-	TRBJ2-7	TRBV2	CASRTRGDSYEQYF	TGTGCCAGCCGGACTAGGGGGGACTCCTACGAGCAGTACTTC
once	-	TRBJ2-7	TRBV6-5	CASSYDARGAYEQYF	TGTGCCAGCAGTTACGATGCCAGGGGAGCCTACGAGCAGTACTTC
-	TRBD1	TRBJ2-7	TRBV7-2	CASSPDRGTEQYF	TGTGCCAGCAGCCCGGACAGGGGGACCGAGCAGTACTTC
-	-	TRBJ1-5	TRBV6-1	CASTQAVGNQPQHF	TGTGCCAGCACCCAGGCTGTAGGCAATCAGCCCCAGCATTTT
-	-	TRBJ2-7	TRBV28	CASSWGRLQQYF	TGTGCCAGCAGTTGGGGACGTCTGCAGCAGTACTTC
-	TRBD2	TRBJ2-7	TRBV7-9	CASSFRTSGSYEQYF	TGTGCCAGCAGCTTTCGGACTAGCGGCTCCTACGAGCAGTACTTC
-	-	TRBJ2-2	TRBV9	CASSKGAGANTGELFF	TGTGCCAGCAGCAAGGGGGCGGGAGCGAACACCGGGGAGCTGTTTTTT
-	-	TRBJ2-5	TRBV6-5	CASSWLGLETQYF	TGTGCCAGCAGTTGGCTAGGGTTGGAGACCCAGTACTTC
few	-	TRBJ2-3	TRBV9	CASSVGTKGTDTQYF	TGTGCCAGCAGCGTAGGCACCAAGGGTACAGATACGCAGTATTTT
few	TRBD2	TRBJ2-1	TRBV9	CASSVGISGAYNEQFF	TGTGCCAGCAGCGTAGGTATTAGCGGGGCATACAATGAGCAGTTCTTC
-	-	TRBJ1-5	TRBV6-5	CASSPQGRGNQPQHF	TGTGCCAGCAGTCCTCAGGGTAGGGGCAATCAGCCCCAGCATTTT
-	-	TRBJ2-2	TRBV7-9	CASSFQTTNTGELFF	TGTGCCAGCAGCTTCCAGACTACTAACACCGGGGAGCTGTTTTTT
few	-	TRBJ2-7	TRBV21-1	CASRKRYREFYEQYF	TGTGCCAGCCGCAAACGGTACAGGGAGTTTTACGAGCAGTACTTC
few	-	TRBJ1-5	TRBV18	CASSPLGRDQPQHF	TGTGCCAGCTCACCATTGGGGAGGGATCAGCCCCAGCATTTT
few	TRBD2	TRBJ2-1	TRBV18	CASSPLGLAGPNEQFF	TGTGCCAGCTCACCCCTCGGACTAGCGGGACCGAATGAGCAGTTCTTC
-	-	TRBJ2-7	TRBV7-9	CASSLVSNFYEQYF	TGTGCCAGCAGCTTAGTCTCTAACTTCTACGAGCAGTACTTC
many	-	TRBJ2-4	TRBV5-4	CASSLQTQTVDIQYF	TGTGCCAGCAGCCTGCAGACACAGACGGTAGACATTCAGTACTTC
few	-	TRBJ1-5	TRBV27	CASSLQGTYSNQPQHF	TGTGCCAGCAGTCTACAGGGAACTTATAGCAATCAGCCCCAGCATTTT
-	-	TRBJ2-2	TRBV10-3	CANGGNTGELFF	TGTGCCAACGGAGGTAACACCGGGGAGCTGTTTTTT
few	-	TRBJ1-5	TRBV6-5	CASSYSRVDQPQHF	TGTGCCAGCAGTTACTCGAGGGTGGATCAGCCCCAGCATTTT
few	-	TRBJ1-1	TRBV19	CASSYRAGFTEAFF	TGTGCCAGTAGTTATCGCGCGGGATTCACTGAAGCTTTCTTT
few	-	TRBJ2-1	TRBV10-3	CAISPSGWSSYNEQFF	TGTGCCATCAGCCCCTCAGGGTGGAGCTCCTACAATGAGCAGTTCTTC
few	TRBD1	TRBJ2-7	TRBV4-3	CASSQPGQGSYEQYF	TGCGCCAGCAGCCAACCGGGACAGGGCTCCTACGAGCAGTACTTC